The sequence of this TCR beta chain was determined in a study of PD-L1 blockade in urothelial cancer. The study's findings and limits: At 3 weeks on treatment, tumor-associated clones expanded more with durable benefit.

The V gene's germline CDR1 is SGHTA and CDR2 FQGNSA. The CDR3 loop spans 14 amino acids. The V end lost 6 bases, the J end lost 3 bases, and 15 bases lay between the germline ends. Time point here: peripheral blood 6 weeks after treatment start. Note on this clone: Its antigen is unidentified.

Measured with immunoSEQ multiplex PCR; TCRdb has only the in-frame clones, and not every one. The sample consists of about 25,000 clones, approximately 86% of them appearing once. The specimen was PBMCs, collected around atezolizumab (anti-PD-L1) treatment. The TCR was taken from a man between 65 and 85 years old with urothelial cancer. The chain recombines TRBV7-2 with TRBJ2-7; D is perhaps TRBD1 (6 bases). In DNA, the CDR3 is TGTGCCAGCAGTCCCCAGGGGCAATTCTACGAGCAGTACTTC. Translating gives CASSPQGQFYEQYF.